This entry concerns a single T cell receptor beta chain. TCRdb's copy holds only in-frame clones and misses some; the assay was immunoSEQ multiplex PCR. The sample carries about 180,000 clones, about nine tenths recorded once. The sample is drawn from a study of blood T cell repertoires in COVID-19. Trimming left V 0 bases short and J 3 bases short, with 15 bases between. Looked up from germline, CDR1 is SGHRS and CDR2 is YFSETQ. This CDR3 is 16 amino acids long. The sample consisted of peripheral blood. This receptor was obtained from a man between 18 and 35 years old who had recovered from COVID-19. V usage is TRBV5-1 and J usage is TRBJ1-1, with D perhaps matching TRBD1 (5 bases). For the CDR3, the DNA is TGCGCCAGCAGCTTGGTGGAGGGGAAGGGTTACACTGAAGCTTTCTTT. Translation: CASSLVEGKGYTEAFF.